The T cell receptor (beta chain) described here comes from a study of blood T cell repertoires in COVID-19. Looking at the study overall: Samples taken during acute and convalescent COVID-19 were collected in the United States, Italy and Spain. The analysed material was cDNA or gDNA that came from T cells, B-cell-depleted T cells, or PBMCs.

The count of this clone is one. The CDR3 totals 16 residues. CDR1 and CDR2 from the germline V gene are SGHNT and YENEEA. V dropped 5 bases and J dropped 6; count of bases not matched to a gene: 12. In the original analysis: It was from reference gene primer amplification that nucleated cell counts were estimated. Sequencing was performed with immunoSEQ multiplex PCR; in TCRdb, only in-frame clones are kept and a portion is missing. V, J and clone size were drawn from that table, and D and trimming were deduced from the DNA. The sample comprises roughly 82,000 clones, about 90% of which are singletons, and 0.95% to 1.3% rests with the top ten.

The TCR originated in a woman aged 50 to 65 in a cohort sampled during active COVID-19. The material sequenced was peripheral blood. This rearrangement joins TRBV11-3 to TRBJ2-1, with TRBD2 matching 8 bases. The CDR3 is CASSPTKAGRANEQFF. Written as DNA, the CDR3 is TGTGCCAGCAGCCCTACCAAGGCCGGGAGGGCCAATGAGCAGTTCTTC. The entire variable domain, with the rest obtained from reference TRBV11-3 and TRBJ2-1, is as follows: EAGVVQSPRYKIIEKKQPVAFWCNPISGHNTLYWYLQNLGQGPELLIRYENEEAVDDSQLPKDRFSAERLKGVDSTLKIQPAELGDSAVYLCASSPTKAGRANEQFFGPGTRLTVL.